The 26 T cell receptor beta chains presented below share a single source sample, sequenced in a study of blood T cells in healthy people across ages. The authors ran a second PCR of 7 to 11 cycles using a sample-barcoded 5' primer and a J-beta primer mix. MiXCR, run by TCRdb on the 5' RACE reads, gives a single entry per CDR3 protein. Of about 1 million distinct CDR3 sequences listed, 45% were seen once; the top ten hold approximately 20%. The specimen sequenced was blood. These receptors came from a woman aged 60-70 years in good health.

V usage is TRBV20-1 and J usage is TRBJ2-3; 8 nucleotides align to TRBD2. Per the germline V gene, CDR1 is DFQATT and CDR2 is SNEGSKA (reference sequence). Unmatched junction bases numbered 10, after V lost 5 bases and J lost 3 bases. This CDR3 has 15 residues. CDR3 nucleotides: TGCAGTGCTGACACTAGCGGAGGTGGTACAGATACGCAGTATTTT. Residues: CSADTSGGGTDTQYF.

This CDR3 is CASSLAVGLNNEQFF. The CDR3 bases are TGTGCCAGCAGCTTAGCGGTCGGACTAAACAATGAGCAGTTCTTC. The V call is TRBV7-2, the J call TRBJ2-1, with TRBD2 as a possible D gene (6 bases). This CDR3 is 15 amino acids long. V dropped 0 bases and J dropped 5 bases, with 11 bases sitting between them. Germline V CDR1 and CDR2: SGHTA, FQGNSA.

Here the CDR3 reads CASSSGLEARDEQFF. CDR3 DNA: TGCGCCAGCAGCTCCGGACTAGAAGCCCGCGATGAGCAGTTCTTC. The chain combines TRBV5-1 with TRBJ2-1; 7 nucleotides match TRBD2. The J segment lost 8 bases and the V segment lost 3 bases, leaving 11 bases of the junction unmatched. The CDR3 runs to 15 residues. Germline CDR1 SGHRS, CDR2 YFSETQ.

This clonotype appeared many times. The V gene is TRBV20-1, the J gene TRBJ2-7; 11 nucleotides line up with TRBD2. The CDR3 length is 14 residues. In germline, CDR1 is DFQATT, CDR2 SNEGSKA (reference sequence). V lost 1 base, J lost 6 bases, and 5 bases stayed unmatched. This CDR3 reads CSARVGSGRVEQYF. The CDR3 DNA is TGCAGTGCTAGAGTCGGTAGCGGGAGGGTCGAGCAGTACTTC.

This chain joins TRBV7-2 and TRBJ2-1; D gene uncertain. The tail of the sequence fits TRBJ2-7 better, so the J call may be wrong. CDR3 size: 15 residues. Germline lookup yields CDR1 SGHTA and CDR2 FQGNSA. CDR3 protein: CASSLELSSYNEQYF. For the CDR3, the DNA is TGTGCCAGCAGCTTAGAGCTGAGCTCCTACAATGAGCAGTACTTC.

On this clonotype: A much larger clone lies one base from this, so it may be a read error. The chain couples TRBV27 to TRBJ2-4; 7 nucleotides match TRBD1. The J call could be wrong; TRBJ2-7 is a better fit for the DNA end. The CDR3 is made up of 15 amino acids. Per the germline V gene, CDR1 is MNHEY and CDR2 is SMNVEV (reference sequence). In nucleotides, the CDR3 is TGTGCCAGCAGTATTAATGGGGACAGCTCCTACGAGCAGTACTTC. Translated: CASSINGDSSYEQYF.

There are a few counts of this clonotype. This rearrangement joins TRBV4-2 to TRBJ2-5; 12 bases align to TRBD2. Germline-derived CDR1 and CDR2 are LGHNA and YNFKEQ. This CDR3 spans 16 amino acids. V gave up 1 base and J gave up 4 bases; unmatched junction bases: 4. The CDR3 protein is CASSQGLAGVSETQYF. CDR3 nucleotides: TGTGCCAGCAGCCAAGGACTAGCGGGAGTTTCAGAGACCCAGTACTTC.

The chain recombines TRBV6-1 with TRBJ2-1, with D maybe TRBD2 (6 bases). Germline V CDR1 and CDR2: MNHNS, SASEGT. The CDR3 has 13 amino acids. Trimming took 1 base from V and 9 from J, leaving 10 bases between them. As DNA, the CDR3 is TGTGCCAGCAGTGAAGACGGGAGCGGTGAGCAGTTCTTC. Translating it yields CASSEDGSGEQFF.

This clonotype has more than one count but fewer than ten. The rearrangement uses TRBV28 and TRBJ2-7; D unresolved. The CDR3 is made up of 12 amino acids. V lost 7 bases, J lost 2 bases, and 9 bases lay in between. Germline CDR1 MDHEN, CDR2 SYDVKM. CDR3 sequence: CASTRRPYEQYF. In DNA form, the CDR3 reads TGTGCCAGCACCCGGCGGCCCTACGAGCAGTACTTC. Complete variable domain (other parts from reference TRBV28 and TRBJ2-7): DVKVTQSSRYLVKRTGEKVFLECVQDMDHENMFWYRQDPGLGLRLIYFSYDVKMKEKGDIPEGYSVSREKKERFSLILESASTNQTSMYLCASTRRPYEQYFGPGTRLTVT.

This chain links TRBV7-3 with TRBJ2-5; D perhaps matches TRBD2 (5 bases). CDR3 length equals 13 residues. CDR1 and CDR2 (germline): SGHTA, FQGTGA. The V end lost 5 bases, the J end lost 2 bases, and 9 bases lay between the germline ends. The DNA of the CDR3 is TGTGCCAGCAGCACGGGATCTCAAGAGACCCAGTACTTC. This sequence encodes CASSTGSQETQYF.

A few counts support this clonotype. This sequence joins TRBV29-1 and TRBJ2-1, with TRBD2 matching over 7 bases. The CDR3 is made up of 15 amino acids. After removal of 3 bases from V and 10 bases from J, the junction contained 15 bases not matched to a gene. Germline assignment: CDR1 SQVTM and CDR2 ANQGSEA. The CDR3, as DNA: TGCAGCGTTGAGGTATGGGGCGGGAGCCCCGGGGAGCAGTTCTTC. Encoded protein: CSVEVWGGSPGEQFF.

The V gene is TRBV5-1, the J gene TRBJ2-2; TRBD2 is a possible D gene (6 bases). V was clipped by 3 bases and J by 3 bases, with 12 bases between them. CDR1 and CDR2 (germline): SGHRS, YFSETQ. The CDR3 contains 15 residues. The CDR3 DNA follows: TGCGCCAGCAGCTGGGACTCCGCGGACACCGGGGAGCTGTTTTTT. This sequence encodes CASSWDSADTGELFF. The whole variable domain, filled in from reference TRBV5-1 and TRBJ2-2, reads KAGVTQTPRYLIKTRGQQVTLSCSPISGHRSVSWYQQTPGQGLQFLFEYFSETQRNKGNFPGRFSGRQFSNSRSEMNVSTLELGDSALYLCASSWDSADTGELFFGEGSRLTVL.

The J gene is TRBJ1-1, the V gene TRBV27; possibly TRBD1 for D (5 bases). Looked up from germline, CDR1 is MNHEY and CDR2 is SMNVEV (reference sequence). The CDR3 loop spans 15 amino acids. Trimming cost V 2 bases and J 1 base, with 11 bases left between them. CDR3 amino acids: CASSLRSDRNTEAFF. The CDR3 DNA reads as TGTGCCAGCAGTTTAAGGTCCGACAGGAACACTGAAGCTTTCTTT.

This clonotype was seen many times. V is TRBV5-5 and J is TRBJ2-7, with D unclear. V was pared by 1 base and J by 6 bases, with 5 bases between. CDR3 length: 11 residues. Looked up from germline, CDR1 is SGHKS and CDR2 is YYEKEE (reference sequence). CDR3 residues: CASSLLAEQYF. In DNA form, the CDR3 reads TGTGCCAGCAGCTTGCTGGCCGAGCAGTACTTC.

This clonotype appeared a few times. The gene calls are TRBV25-1 and TRBJ2-1; tentative D call: TRBD1 (6 bases). CDR1 and CDR2 (germline): MGHDK, SYGVNS. Trimming left V 10 bases short and J 0 bases short, with 13 bases between. The CDR3 sequence is 14 residues long. The DNA for the CDR3 is TGTGCCACCAGGGGATTGAGCTCCTACAATGAGCAGTTCTTC. Translated: CATRGLSSYNEQFF.

The V call is TRBV7-3, the J call TRBJ2-1; D gene ambiguous. Trimming cost V 2 bases and J 5 bases, with 10 bases left between them. This CDR3 is built from 14 residues. The germline CDR1 and CDR2 sequences are SGHTA and FQGTGA. The CDR3, as DNA: TGTGCCAGCAGCTTAGAACCCCTGGACAATGAGCAGTTCTTC. It yields the protein CASSLEPLDNEQFF.

The rearrangement joins TRBV2 to TRBJ2-7; 8 positions match TRBD2. This CDR3 has 15 residues. The V gene end was trimmed by 0 bases and the J gene end by 3 bases; junction bases not matched to a gene: 4. Germline CDR1 and CDR2: SNHLY and FYNNEI. The CDR3 nucleotides read TGTGCCAGCAGTGAAGCGGGACTAGTCGACTACGAGCAGTACTTC. Its protein is CASSEAGLVDYEQYF.

As to this clonotype: Possible read error: a much larger clone is one base away. This chain links TRBV7-2 with TRBJ2-5, with TRBD1 matching 9 bases. CDR1 is SGHTA and CDR2 is FQGNSA in the germline V gene. This CDR3 comprises 16 residues. The DNA for the CDR3 is TGTGCCAACAGCCCCGAACAGGGGGCCTTCCAAGAGACCCAGTACTTC. It yields the protein CANSPEQGAFQETQYF. Based on the CDR3 plus reference TRBV7-2 and TRBJ2-5, the full variable domain is GAGVSQSPSNKVTEKGKDVELRCDPISGHTALYWYRQSLGQGLEFLIYFQGNSAPDKSGLPSDRFSAERTGGSVSTLTIQRTQQEDSAVYLCANSPEQGAFQETQYFGPGTRLLVL.

V gene TRBV5-6 combines with J gene TRBJ2-5; D gene unclear. Germline loops: CDR1 SGHDT, CDR2 YYEEEE. Trimming removed 0 bases at V and 11 bases at J, with 14 bases between. The CDR3 contains 13 residues. The CDR3 here is CASSLVSVNEQYF. In DNA form, the CDR3 reads TGTGCCAGCAGCTTGGTGTCAGTGAATGAGCAGTACTTC. The full variable domain, in which reference TRBV5-6 and TRBJ2-5 provide the parts outside the CDR3, is DAGVTQSPTHLIKTRGQQVTLRCSPKSGHDTVSWYQQALGQGPQFIFQYYEEEERQRGNFPDRFSGHQFPNYSSELNVNALLLGDSALYLCASSLVSVNEQYFGPGTRLLVL.

This chain uses TRBV6-2 or TRBV6-3 with TRBJ1-2, with no clear D. V was shortened by 7 bases and J by 2 bases, with 11 bases between the two germline ends. CDR3 length equals 13 residues. The V gene's germline CDR1 is MNHEY and CDR2 SVGEGT. This chain's CDR3 is CASTYTRNYGYTF. The CDR3 DNA follows: TGTGCCAGCACCTATACGCGGAACTATGGCTACACCTTC.

J is TRBJ2-7 and V is TRBV7-8; D uncertain. The end of the DNA aligns better with TRBJ2-5, so the J call may be wrong. Germline V CDR1 and CDR2: SGHVS, FQNEAQ. There are 12 residues in the CDR3. In DNA form, the CDR3 reads TGTGCCAGCAACACTCAATCCGAGACCCAGTACTTC. This translates into CASNTQSETQYF.

This chain joins TRBV6-1 and TRBJ2-7; D remains unclear. The CDR3 runs to 12 residues. Trimming cost V 4 bases and J 7 bases, with 11 bases left between them. The germline V gene encodes CDR1 MNHNS and CDR2 SASEGT. The CDR3, as DNA: TGTGCCAGCAGTGCTATCCCGTTGGAGCAGTACTTC. Translated: CASSAIPLEQYF.

The chain couples TRBV25-1 to TRBJ2-1; tentatively, D is TRBD1 (6 bases). The V and J ends lost 11 bases and 1 base respectively, with 15 bases between them. Germline loops: CDR1 MGHDK, CDR2 SYGVNS. CDR3 length: 14 amino acids. CDR3 in DNA: TGTGCCTGCCAGGGGACCCTGTCCTACAATGAGCAGTTCTTC. It is translated as CACQGTLSYNEQFF.

A few counts support this clonotype. The chain has TRBV15 and TRBJ2-1, with 7 nucleotides matching TRBD2. V shed 5 bases and J 10 bases; nucleotides not matched to a gene: 8. The germline gives CDR1 LNHNV, CDR2 YYDKDF (reference sequence). CDR3 size: 13 residues. The chain's CDR3 is CATSPRLAGEQFF. DNA for the CDR3: TGTGCCACCAGCCCACGACTAGCCGGAGAGCAGTTCTTC.

The gene calls are TRBV28 and TRBJ2-7, with TRBD1 matching 8 bases. TRBJ2-5 explains the end of the DNA better; the J call may be wrong. Per the germline V gene, CDR1 is MDHEN and CDR2 is SYDVKM. The CDR3 consists of 15 residues. The CDR3 sequence is CASIHGTGSLETQYF. The CDR3, as DNA: TGTGCCAGCATCCATGGGACAGGCAGTTTGGAGACCCAGTACTTC.

This clonotype was counted between two and nine times. This rearrangement joins TRBV7-9 to TRBJ2-3, with D possibly TRBD1 on 5 matching bases. This CDR3 region has 14 residues. With 8 bases removed from V and 0 bases from J, the gap between germline ends came to 12 bases. In germline, CDR1 is SEHNR, CDR2 FQNEAQ (reference sequence). CDR3 nucleotides: TGTGCCAGCTCCTACAGGTCTAGCACAGATACGCAGTATTTT. Protein: CASSYRSSTDTQYF.